This TCR beta chain was sequenced for a study of T cells after yellow fever vaccination. Trimming cost V 6 bases and J 2 bases, with 16 bases left between them. The CDR3 consists of 15 residues. TCRdb re-analysed the 5' RACE reads in MiXCR, keeping a single row per CDR3 protein. The data show under 55,000 distinct CDR3 sequences, around 7% seen once. This clonotype was picked up many times. V is TRBV12-3 or TRBV12-4 and J is TRBJ1-1; a possible D gene is TRBD1 (5 bases). This TCR was recovered from a man younger than 35 who received the YFV17D yellow fever vaccine. The sample here was CD8+ T cells not binding an NS4B(214-222) dextramer, sorted from PBMCs, taken around 45 days after the first yellow fever vaccination. The DNA of the CDR3 is TGTGCCAGCAGCCCAACCCCCAGGGCTAACACTGAAGCTTTCTTT. This codes for CASSPTPRANTEAFF.